The 8 T cell receptor beta chains below all came from one sample that was sequenced in a study of T cell responses to AZD1222 COVID-19 vaccine. Produced via immunoSEQ multiplex PCR; TCRdb's table is partial and in-frame only. The sample consists of around 130,000 clones, 85% to 95% of them appearing once. Sample: peripheral blood, taken on day 0 of AZD1222 vaccination. These receptors were obtained from an adult in good health.

This clone was counted once. The rearrangement uses TRBV28 and TRBJ2-7; a weak D match, TRBD2 (6 bases). CDR3 size: 13 residues. V shed 6 bases and J shed 0 bases, with 9 bases lying between them. CDR1 and CDR2 (germline): MDHEN, SYDVKM. In DNA, the CDR3 is TGTGCCAGCAGGGCGGGGAGCTCCTACGAGCAGTACTTC. It encodes CASRAGSSYEQYF.

The CDR3 is CASRGPGNTIYF. In DNA, the CDR3 is TGTGCCAGCAGAGGACCTGGAAACACCATATATTTT. The genes are TRBV12-3 or TRBV12-4 and TRBJ1-3; no definite D call. Between the trimmed V and J ends, which lost 6 bases and 2 bases, there was a span of 5 bases. CDR3 length: 12 residues.

The rearrangement joins TRBV30 to TRBJ2-7; 8 nucleotides align to TRBD2. The trim removed 5 bases at V and 4 bases at J, leaving 7 bases unmatched. The CDR3 covers 13 residues. The germline gives CDR1 GTSNPN, CDR2 SVGIG (reference sequence). CDR3 region: CAWGKPSGYEQYF. As DNA, the CDR3 is TGTGCCTGGGGAAAACCTAGCGGGTACGAGCAGTACTTC.

This chain uses TRBV7-9 with TRBJ2-7; 10 bases align to TRBD2. The CDR3 totals 17 residues. Germline CDR1 and CDR2: SEHNR and FQNEAQ (reference sequence). The junction had 11 bases not matched to a gene; V was cut back by 4 bases and J by 2 bases. CDR3 sequence (DNA): TGTGCCAGCAGCTCGGTGCCGGGACTAGCGTCTACCTACGAGCAGTACTTC. Its translation: CASSSVPGLASTYEQYF.

The chain employs TRBV5-1 and TRBJ2-2; D is unclear. Trimming removed 0 bases from V and 6 bases from J, with 12 bases in between. CDR3 length: 15 residues. Germline V gene lookup returns CDR1 SGHRS and CDR2 YFSETQ. The chain's CDR3 is CASSLAALSSGELFF. For the CDR3, the DNA is TGCGCCAGCAGCTTGGCCGCACTATCTTCCGGGGAGCTGTTTTTT.

Details on this clone: The junction departs from germline at one end; a sequencing error may be responsible. V is TRBV7-7 and J is TRBJ2-7, with 13 bases lining up with TRBD2. The CDR3 spans 16 residues. CDR1 and CDR2 (germline): SSHAT, FNYEAQ (reference sequence). CDR3 region: CASSFRTSGSPDEQYF. CDR3 nucleotides: TGTGCTAGCAGCTTCCGGACTAGCGGGAGCCCCGACGAGCAGTACTTC.

The chain joins TRBV5-1 to TRBJ1-2; D may be TRBD1 (5 bases). The V end was cut by 7 bases, the J end by 4 bases, with 17 bases between. The CDR3 sequence is 14 residues long. Per the germline V gene, CDR1 is SGHRS and CDR2 is YFSETQ. The CDR3: CASCEYGTGYGYTF. The CDR3 region has the DNA TGCGCCAGCTGTGAGTACGGGACGGGCTATGGCTACACCTTC.

J is TRBJ2-7 and V is TRBV6-5; D not resolved. Germline V gene sequence: CDR1 MNHEY, CDR2 SVGAGI. The CDR3 runs to 13 residues. Trimming pared 6 bases from V and 6 bases from J, leaving 15 bases between. The CDR3 here is CASSASPGREQYF. The CDR3 DNA sequence: TGTGCCAGCAGCGCCTCTCCCGGTCGCGAGCAGTACTTC.